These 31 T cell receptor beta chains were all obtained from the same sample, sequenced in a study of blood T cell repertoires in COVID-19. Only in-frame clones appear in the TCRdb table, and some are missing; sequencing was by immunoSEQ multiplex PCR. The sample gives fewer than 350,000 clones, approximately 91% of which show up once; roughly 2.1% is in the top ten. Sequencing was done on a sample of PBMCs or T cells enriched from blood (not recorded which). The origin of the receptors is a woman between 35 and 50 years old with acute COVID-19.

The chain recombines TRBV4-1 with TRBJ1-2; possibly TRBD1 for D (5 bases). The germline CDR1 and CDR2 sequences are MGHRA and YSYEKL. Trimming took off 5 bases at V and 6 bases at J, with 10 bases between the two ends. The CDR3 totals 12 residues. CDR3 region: CASSSGWNGYTF. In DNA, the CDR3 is TGCGCCAGCAGCTCAGGGTGGAATGGCTACACCTTC.

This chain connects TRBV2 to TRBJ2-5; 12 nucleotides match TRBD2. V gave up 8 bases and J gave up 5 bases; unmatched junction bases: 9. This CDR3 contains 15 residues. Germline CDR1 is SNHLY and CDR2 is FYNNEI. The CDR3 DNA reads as TGTGCCAGCCAGACTAGCGGGAGTCGGGGTGAGACCCAGTACTTC. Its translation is CASQTSGSRGETQYF.

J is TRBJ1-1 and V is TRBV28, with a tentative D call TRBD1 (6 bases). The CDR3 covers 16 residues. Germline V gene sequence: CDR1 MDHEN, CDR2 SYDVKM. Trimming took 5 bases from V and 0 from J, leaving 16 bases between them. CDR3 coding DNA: TGTGCCAGCAGTCTGGACAGATACCCTTTGAACACTGAAGCTTTCTTT. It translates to CASSLDRYPLNTEAFF.

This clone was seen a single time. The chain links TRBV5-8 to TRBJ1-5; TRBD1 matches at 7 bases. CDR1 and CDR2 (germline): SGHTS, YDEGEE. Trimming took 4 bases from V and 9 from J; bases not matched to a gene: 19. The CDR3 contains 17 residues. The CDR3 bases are TGTGCCAGCAGCGACCCGGGACAGCGTGGGGACTTTGGGCCCCAGCATTTT. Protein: CASSDPGQRGDFGPQHF. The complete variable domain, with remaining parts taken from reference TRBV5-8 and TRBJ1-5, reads EAGVTQSPTHLIKTRGQQATLRCSPISGHTSVYWYQQALGLGLQFLLWYDEGEERNRGNFPPRFSGRQFPNYSSELNVNALELEDSALYLCASSDPGQRGDFGPQHFGDGTRLSIL.

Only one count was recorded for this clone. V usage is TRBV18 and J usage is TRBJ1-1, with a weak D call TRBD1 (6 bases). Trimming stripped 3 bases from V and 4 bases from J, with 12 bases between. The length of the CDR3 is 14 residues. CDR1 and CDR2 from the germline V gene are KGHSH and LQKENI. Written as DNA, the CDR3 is TGTGCCAGCTCACCCCAGGGGTTGAGCACTGAAGCTTTCTTT. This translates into CASSPQGLSTEAFF.

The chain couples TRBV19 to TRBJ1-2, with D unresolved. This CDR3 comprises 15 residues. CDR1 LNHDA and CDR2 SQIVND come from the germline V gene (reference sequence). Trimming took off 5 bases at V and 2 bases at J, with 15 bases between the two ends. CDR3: CASSFSGLLNYGYTF. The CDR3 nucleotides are TGTGCCAGTAGTTTCAGCGGGCTTCTAAACTATGGCTACACCTTC.

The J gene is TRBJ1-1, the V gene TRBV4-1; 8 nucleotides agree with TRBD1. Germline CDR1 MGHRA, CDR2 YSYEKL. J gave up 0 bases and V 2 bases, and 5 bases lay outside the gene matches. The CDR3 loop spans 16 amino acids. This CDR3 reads CASSQPQGALNTEAFF. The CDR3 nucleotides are TGCGCCAGCAGCCAACCTCAGGGGGCCCTGAACACTGAAGCTTTCTTT.

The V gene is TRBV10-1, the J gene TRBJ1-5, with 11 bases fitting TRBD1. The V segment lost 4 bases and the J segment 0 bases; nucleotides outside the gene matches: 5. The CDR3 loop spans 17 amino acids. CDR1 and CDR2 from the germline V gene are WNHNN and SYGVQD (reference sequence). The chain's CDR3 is CASSVPGQGVSNQPQHF. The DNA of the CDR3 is TGCGCCAGCAGTGTTCCGGGACAGGGGGTTAGCAATCAGCCCCAGCATTTT.

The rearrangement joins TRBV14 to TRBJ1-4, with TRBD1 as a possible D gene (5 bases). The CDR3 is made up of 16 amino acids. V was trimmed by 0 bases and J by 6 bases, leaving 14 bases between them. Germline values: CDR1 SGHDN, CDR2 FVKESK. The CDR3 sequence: CASSQDGKGFDEKLFF. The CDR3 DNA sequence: TGTGCCAGCAGCCAAGACGGAAAGGGGTTTGATGAAAAACTGTTTTTT.

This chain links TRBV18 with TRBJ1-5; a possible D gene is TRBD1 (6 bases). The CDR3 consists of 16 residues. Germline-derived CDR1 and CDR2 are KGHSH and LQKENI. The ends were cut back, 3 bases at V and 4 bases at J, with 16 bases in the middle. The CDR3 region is CASSPDTGLRNQPQHF. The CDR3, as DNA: TGTGCCAGCTCACCGGATACAGGGTTGAGGAATCAGCCCCAGCATTTT.

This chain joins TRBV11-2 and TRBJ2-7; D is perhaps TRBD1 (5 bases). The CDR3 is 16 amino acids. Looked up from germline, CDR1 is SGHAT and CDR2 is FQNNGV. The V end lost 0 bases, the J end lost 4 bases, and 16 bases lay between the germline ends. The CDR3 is CASSLEPGMGLYEQYF. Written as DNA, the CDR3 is TGTGCCAGCAGCTTAGAACCAGGGATGGGCTTGTACGAGCAGTACTTC.

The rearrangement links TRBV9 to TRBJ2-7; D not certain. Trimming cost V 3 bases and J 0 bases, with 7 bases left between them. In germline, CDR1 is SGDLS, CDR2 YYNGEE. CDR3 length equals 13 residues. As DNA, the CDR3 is TGTGCCAGCAGCGAAGACATCTCCTACGAGCAGTACTTC. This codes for CASSEDISYEQYF.

CDR3 bases: TGTGCCTGGAGTAGGACAGGGAAAAACACTGAAGCTTTCTTT. Protein sequence: CAWSRTGKNTEAFF. The chain carries TRBV30 and TRBJ1-1; 8 nucleotides line up with TRBD1. With V trimmed by 2 bases and J by 2 bases, 4 bases remained unmatched. Germline values: CDR1 GTSNPN, CDR2 SVGIG (reference sequence). CDR3 size: 14 residues.

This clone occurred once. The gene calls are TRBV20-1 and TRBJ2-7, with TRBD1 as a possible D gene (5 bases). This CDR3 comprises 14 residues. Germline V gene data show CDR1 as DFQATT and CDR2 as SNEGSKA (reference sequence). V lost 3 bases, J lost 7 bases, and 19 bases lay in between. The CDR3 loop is CSASRQYPPTEQYF. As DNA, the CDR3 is TGCAGTGCTAGTCGACAGTATCCCCCTACAGAGCAGTACTTC.

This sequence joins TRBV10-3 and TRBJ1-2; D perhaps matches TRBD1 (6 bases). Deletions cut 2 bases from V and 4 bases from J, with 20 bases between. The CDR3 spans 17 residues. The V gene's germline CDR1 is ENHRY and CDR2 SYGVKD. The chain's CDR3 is CAISENLTGDRPYGYTF. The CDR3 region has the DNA TGTGCCATCAGTGAGAATTTGACAGGAGACCGACCCTATGGCTACACCTTC.

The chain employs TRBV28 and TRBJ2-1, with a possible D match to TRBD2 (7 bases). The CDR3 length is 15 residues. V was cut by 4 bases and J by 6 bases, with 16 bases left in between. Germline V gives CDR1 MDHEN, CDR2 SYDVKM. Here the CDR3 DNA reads TGTGCCAGCAGTTCTGGGGGGGCGATATTCAATGAGCAGTTCTTC. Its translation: CASSSGGAIFNEQFF.

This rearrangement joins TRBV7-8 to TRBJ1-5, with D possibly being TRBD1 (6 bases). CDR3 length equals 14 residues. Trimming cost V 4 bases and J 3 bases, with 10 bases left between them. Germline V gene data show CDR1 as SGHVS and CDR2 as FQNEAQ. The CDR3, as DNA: TGTGCCAGCAGCTCAACAGGGTTCAATCAGCCCCAGCATTTT. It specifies CASSSTGFNQPQHF.

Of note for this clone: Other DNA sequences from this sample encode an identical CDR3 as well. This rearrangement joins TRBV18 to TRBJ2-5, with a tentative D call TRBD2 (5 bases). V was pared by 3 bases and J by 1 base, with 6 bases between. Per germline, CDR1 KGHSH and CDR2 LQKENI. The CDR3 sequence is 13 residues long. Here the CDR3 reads CASSPGLQETQYF. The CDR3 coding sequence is TGTGCCAGCTCACCTGGACTCCAAGAGACCCAGTACTTC.

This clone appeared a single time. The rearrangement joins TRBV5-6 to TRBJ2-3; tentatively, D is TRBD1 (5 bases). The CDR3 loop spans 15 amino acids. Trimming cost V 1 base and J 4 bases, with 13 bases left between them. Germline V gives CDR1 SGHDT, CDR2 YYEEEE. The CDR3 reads CASSLLARGPDTQYF. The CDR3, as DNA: TGTGCCAGCAGCTTGCTTGCAAGGGGCCCAGATACGCAGTATTTT.

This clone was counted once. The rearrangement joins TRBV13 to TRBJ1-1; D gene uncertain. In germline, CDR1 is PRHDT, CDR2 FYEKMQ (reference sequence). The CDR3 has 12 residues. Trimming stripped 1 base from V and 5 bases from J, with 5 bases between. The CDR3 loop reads CASSLARTEAFF. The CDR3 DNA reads TGTGCCAGCAGCTTAGCGAGGACTGAAGCTTTCTTT.

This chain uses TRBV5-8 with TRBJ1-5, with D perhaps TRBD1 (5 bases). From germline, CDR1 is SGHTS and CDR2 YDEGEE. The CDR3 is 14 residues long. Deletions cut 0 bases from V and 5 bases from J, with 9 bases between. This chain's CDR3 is CASSLVTAHQPQHF. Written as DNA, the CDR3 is TGTGCCAGCAGCTTGGTGACAGCTCATCAGCCCCAGCATTTT.

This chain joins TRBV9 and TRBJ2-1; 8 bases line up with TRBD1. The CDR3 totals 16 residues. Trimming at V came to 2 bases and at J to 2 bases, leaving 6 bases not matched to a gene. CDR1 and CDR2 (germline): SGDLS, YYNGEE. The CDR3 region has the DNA TGTGCCAGCAGCGTCTCAGGGGGCGCGGCCTACAATGAGCAGTTCTTC. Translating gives CASSVSGGAAYNEQFF.

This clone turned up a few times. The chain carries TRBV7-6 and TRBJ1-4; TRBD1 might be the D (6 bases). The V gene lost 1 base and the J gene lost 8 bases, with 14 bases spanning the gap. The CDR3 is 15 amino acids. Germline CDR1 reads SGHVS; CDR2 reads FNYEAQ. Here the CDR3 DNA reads TGTGCCAGCAGCTTAGATGGGACACAAAGCGAAAAACTGTTTTTT. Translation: CASSLDGTQSEKLFF.

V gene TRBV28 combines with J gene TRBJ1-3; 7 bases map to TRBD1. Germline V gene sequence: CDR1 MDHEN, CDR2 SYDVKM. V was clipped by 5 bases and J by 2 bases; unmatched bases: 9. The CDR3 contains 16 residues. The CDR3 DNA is TGTGCCAGCAGTGTGACAGGGAGGTCGACTGGAAACACCATATATTTT. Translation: CASSVTGRSTGNTIYF.

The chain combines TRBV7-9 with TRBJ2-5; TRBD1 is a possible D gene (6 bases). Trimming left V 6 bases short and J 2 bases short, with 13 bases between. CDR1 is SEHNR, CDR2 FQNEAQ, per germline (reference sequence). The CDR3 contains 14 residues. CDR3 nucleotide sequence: TGTGCCAGCAGACCCTGGACAGATCAAGAGACCCAGTACTTC. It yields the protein CASRPWTDQETQYF.

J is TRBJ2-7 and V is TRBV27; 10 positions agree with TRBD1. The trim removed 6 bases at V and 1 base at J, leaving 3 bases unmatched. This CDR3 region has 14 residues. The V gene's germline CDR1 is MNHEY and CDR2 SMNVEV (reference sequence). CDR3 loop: CASRRDRGSYEQYF. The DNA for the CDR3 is TGTGCCAGCAGAAGGGACAGGGGATCCTACGAGCAGTACTTC.

The CDR3 nucleotides are TGTGCCACCAGCAGAGGTTACAGGGAGGAGACCCAGTACTTC. Translating gives CATSRGYREETQYF. The gene calls are TRBV15 and TRBJ2-5; maybe TRBD1 (6 bases). With 1 base removed from V and 5 bases from J, the gap between germline ends came to 11 bases. The CDR3 length is 14 residues. Germline-derived CDR1 and CDR2 are LNHNV and YYDKDF (reference sequence).

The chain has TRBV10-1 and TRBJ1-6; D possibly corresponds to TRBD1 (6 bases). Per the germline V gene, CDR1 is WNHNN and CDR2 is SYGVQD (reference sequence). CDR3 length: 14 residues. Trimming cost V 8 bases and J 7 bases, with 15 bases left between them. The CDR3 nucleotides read TGCGCCAGCCTGGCGACAGGAAGCAATTCACCCCTCCACTTT. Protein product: CASLATGSNSPLHF.

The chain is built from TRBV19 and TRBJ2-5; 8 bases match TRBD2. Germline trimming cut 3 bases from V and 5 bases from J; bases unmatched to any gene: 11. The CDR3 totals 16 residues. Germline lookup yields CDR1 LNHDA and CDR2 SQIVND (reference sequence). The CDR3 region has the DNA TGTGCCAGTAGTATCCTCTCGGCGGGGGGCGGGGAGACCCAGTACTTC. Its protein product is CASSILSAGGGETQYF.

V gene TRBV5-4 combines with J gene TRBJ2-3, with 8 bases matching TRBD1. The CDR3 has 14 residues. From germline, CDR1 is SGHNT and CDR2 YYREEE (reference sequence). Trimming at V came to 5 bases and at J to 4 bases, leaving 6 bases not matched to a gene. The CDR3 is CASSHRDRSDTQYF. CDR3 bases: TGTGCCAGCAGTCACCGGGACAGGTCAGATACGCAGTATTTT.

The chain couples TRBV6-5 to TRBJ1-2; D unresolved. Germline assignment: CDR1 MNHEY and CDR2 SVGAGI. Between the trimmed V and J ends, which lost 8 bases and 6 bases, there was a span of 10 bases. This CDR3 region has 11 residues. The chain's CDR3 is CASGDKDGYTF. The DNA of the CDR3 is TGTGCCAGCGGCGACAAGGATGGCTACACCTTC.